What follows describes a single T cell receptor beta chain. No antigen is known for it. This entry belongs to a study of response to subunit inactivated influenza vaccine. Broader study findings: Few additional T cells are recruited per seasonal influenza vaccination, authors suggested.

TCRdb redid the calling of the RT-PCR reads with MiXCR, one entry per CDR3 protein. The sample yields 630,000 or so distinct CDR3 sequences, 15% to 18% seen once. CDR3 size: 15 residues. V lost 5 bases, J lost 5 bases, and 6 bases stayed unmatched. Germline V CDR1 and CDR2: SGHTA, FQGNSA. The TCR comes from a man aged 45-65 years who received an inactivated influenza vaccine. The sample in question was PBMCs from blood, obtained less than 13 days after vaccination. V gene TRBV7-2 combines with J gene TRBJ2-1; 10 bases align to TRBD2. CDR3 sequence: CASSKSGRANNEQFF. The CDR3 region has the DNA TGTGCCAGCAGCAAAAGCGGGAGGGCCAACAATGAGCAGTTCTTC.